This T cell receptor (beta chain) was sequenced for a study of blood T cells in healthy people across ages. In its sample, this clonotype was seen a few times. The use of a sample-barcoded 5' primer and a J-beta primer mix characterized a second PCR of roughly 7 to 11 cycles. Each CDR3 protein gets one entry after TCRdb re-called the 5' RACE reads with MiXCR. The data hold 750,000 to 850,000 distinct CDR3 sequences, with just under 25% observed a single time. These sequences were also reported in another study, on T cells of mothers and their children.

The TCR comes from a boy younger than 18 in good health. Sequencing input: blood.

The CDR3 region has the DNA TGCGCCAGCAAAAGGGTGACGGACGGCGAGCAGTACTTC. It encodes CASKRVTDGEQYF. This chain connects TRBV5-1 to TRBJ2-7; D remains unclear. CDR1 and CDR2 (germline): SGHRS, YFSETQ. The CDR3 length is 13 residues. Trimming took 6 bases from V and 6 from J, leaving 16 bases between them.